This record covers a single T cell receptor beta chain. Its target is unknown. Some clones are missing from TCRdb's copy, which holds only in-frame ones; the method was immunoSEQ multiplex PCR. The sample has approximately 120,000 clones, approximately 91% seen once; the top ten hold over 3.5%. These data originate in a study of T cell responses to AZD1222 COVID-19 vaccine. Overall study findings and caveats: Close to half of all spike-specific TCRs reportedly target regions of the variants that are unmutated. Spike-spanning, vaccine-associated CD4 TCRs were dominant at 160-218 and 743-854.

This CDR3 spans 13 amino acids. Germline V CDR1 and CDR2: MRHNA, SNTAGT. V lost 6 bases and J lost 4, with 12 bases in between. Sequencing was performed on peripheral blood, taken on day 0 of AZD1222 vaccination. This rearrangement joins TRBV6-4 to TRBJ1-2; D is undetermined. The receptor comes from an adult in good health. CDR3 sequence reads: CASRRETGYGYTF. In DNA form, the CDR3 reads TGTGCCAGCAGGAGGGAAACGGGCTATGGCTACACCTTC.